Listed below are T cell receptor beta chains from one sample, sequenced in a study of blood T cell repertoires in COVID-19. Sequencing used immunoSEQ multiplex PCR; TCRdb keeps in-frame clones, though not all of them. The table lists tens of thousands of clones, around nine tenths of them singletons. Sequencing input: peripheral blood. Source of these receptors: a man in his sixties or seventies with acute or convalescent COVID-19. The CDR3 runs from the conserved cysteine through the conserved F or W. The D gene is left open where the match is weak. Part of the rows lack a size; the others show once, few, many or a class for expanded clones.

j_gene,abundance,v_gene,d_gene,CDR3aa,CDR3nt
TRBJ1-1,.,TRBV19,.,CASSFRGGDTEAFF,TGTGCCAGTAGTTTCAGGGGAGGGGACACTGAAGCTTTCTTT
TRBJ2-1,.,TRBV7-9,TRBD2,CASSLFPGLAGDEQFF,TGTGCCAGCAGCTTATTCCCGGGACTAGCGGGAGATGAGCAGTTCTTC
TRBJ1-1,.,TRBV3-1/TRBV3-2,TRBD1,CASSLETGGTEAFF,TGTGCCAGCAGCCTGGAAACAGGGGGCACTGAAGCTTTCTTT
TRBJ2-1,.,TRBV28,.,CASSFAPEGRNEQFF,TGTGCCAGCAGTTTCGCCCCGGAGGGCCGCAATGAGCAGTTCTTC
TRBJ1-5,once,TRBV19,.,CASSTLGGSNQPQHF,TGTGCCAGTAGCACCCTGGGGGGAAGCAATCAGCCCCAGCATTTT
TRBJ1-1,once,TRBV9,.,CASSDLGGGTEAFF,TGTGCCAGCAGCGACCTTGGGGGGGGCACTGAAGCTTTCTTT
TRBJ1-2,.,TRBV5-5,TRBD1,CASSPTGGGYGYTF,TGTGCCAGCAGCCCGACAGGGGGCGGCTATGGCTACACCTTC
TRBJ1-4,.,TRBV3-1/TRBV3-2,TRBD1,CASSPNSGGTNEKLFF,TGTGCCAGCAGTCCTAATTCAGGGGGAACTAATGAAAAACTGTTTTTT
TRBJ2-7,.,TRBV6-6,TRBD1,CASSSRTGRYEQYF,TGTGCCAGCAGTTCTCGGACAGGGCGCTACGAGCAGTACTTC
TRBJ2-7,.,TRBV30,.,CAWSDGGITYEQYF,TGTGCCTGGAGTGACGGCGGCATAACCTACGAGCAGTACTTC
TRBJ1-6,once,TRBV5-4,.,CASSLRDSNSPLHF,TGTGCCAGCAGCCTCCGGGACTCTAATTCACCCCTCCACTTT
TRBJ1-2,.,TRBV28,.,CASTPPGLNYGYTF,TGTGCCAGCACTCCCCCGGGACTTAACTATGGCTACACCTTC
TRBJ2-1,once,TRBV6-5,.,CASSPSTVYNEQFF,TGTGCCAGCAGTCCATCGACAGTCTACAATGAGCAGTTCTTC
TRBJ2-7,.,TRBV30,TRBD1,CACNKRDSTYEQYF,TGTGCCTGTAACAAAAGGGACAGCACCTACGAGCAGTACTTC
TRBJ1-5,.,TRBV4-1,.,CASSQEFFGSNQPQHF,TGCGCCAGCAGCCAAGAGTTTTTCGGTAGCAATCAGCCCCAGCATTTT
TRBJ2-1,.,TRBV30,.,CAWMRAPYNEQFF,TGTGCCTGGATGAGGGCACCCTACAATGAGCAGTTCTTC
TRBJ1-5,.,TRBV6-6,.,CASSADRRSQPQHF,TGTGCCAGCAGCGCGGACAGAAGGAGTCAGCCCCAGCATTTT
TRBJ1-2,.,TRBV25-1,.,CASTLGDYGYTF,TGTGCCAGCACCTTAGGAGACTATGGCTACACCTTC
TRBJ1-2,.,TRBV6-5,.,CASKIDSAANYGYTF,TGTGCCAGCAAAATAGACAGCGCTGCTAACTATGGCTACACCTTC
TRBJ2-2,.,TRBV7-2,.,CASTPPGQGASGRPGELFF,TGTGCCAGCACCCCCCCCGGGCAGGGCGCCTCCGGGAGACCCGGGGAGCTGTTTTTT
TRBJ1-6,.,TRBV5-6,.,CASSPGRAVGPDSPLHF,TGTGCCAGCAGCCCCGGCAGGGCGGTTGGGCCCGATTCACCCCTCCACTTT
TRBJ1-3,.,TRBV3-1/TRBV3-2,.,CASSQETGGDPGNTIYF,TGTGCCAGCAGCCAAGAGACAGGCGGAGACCCTGGAAACACCATATATTTT
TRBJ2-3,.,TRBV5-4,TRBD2,CASSLKTGGRDTQYF,TGTGCCAGCAGCTTGAAGACGGGGGGGCGGGATACGCAGTATTTT
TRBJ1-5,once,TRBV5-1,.,CASSLGGVLGEPQHF,TGCGCCAGCAGCTTGGGAGGTGTCCTGGGAGAGCCCCAGCATTTT
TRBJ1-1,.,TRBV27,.,CASSSAGNTEAFF,TGTGCCAGCAGTTCTGCAGGGAACACTGAAGCTTTCTTT
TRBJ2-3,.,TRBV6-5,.,CASRNMGLRTDTQYF,TGTGCCAGCAGAAACATGGGACTTCGCACAGATACGCAGTATTTT
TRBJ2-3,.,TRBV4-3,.,CASSQGLEAQYF,TGCGCCAGCAGCCAGGGTCTTGAGGCGCAGTATTTT
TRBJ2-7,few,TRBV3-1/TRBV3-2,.,CASSQGLGVEQYF,TGTGCCAGCAGCCAAGGTCTAGGCGTCGAGCAGTACTTC
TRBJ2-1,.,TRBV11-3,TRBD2,CASSRDSGSSYNEQFF,TGTGCCAGCAGCAGAGATAGCGGGAGCTCCTACAATGAGCAGTTCTTC
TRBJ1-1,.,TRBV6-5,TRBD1,CASSYEGRGLTEAFF,TGTGCCAGCAGTTACGAGGGCAGGGGGCTCACTGAAGCTTTCTTT
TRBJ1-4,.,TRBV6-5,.,CASRSTGGGEKLFF,TGTGCCAGCAGATCGACAGGCGGCGGAGAAAAACTGTTTTTT
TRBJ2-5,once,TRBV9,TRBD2,CASSVGASGQETQYF,TGTGCCAGCAGCGTCGGGGCTAGCGGCCAAGAGACCCAGTACTTC
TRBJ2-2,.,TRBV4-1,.,CASSHGGGANTGELFF,TGCGCCAGCAGCCATGGAGGGGGCGCGAACACCGGGGAGCTGTTTTTT
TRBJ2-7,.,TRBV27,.,CASAGLESYEQYF,TGTGCCAGCGCGGGACTCGAATCCTACGAGCAGTACTTC
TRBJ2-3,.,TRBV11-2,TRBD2,CASSPRGLAGGTSTDTQYF,TGTGCCAGCAGCCCGCGTGGACTAGCGGGGGGTACGAGCACAGATACGCAGTATTTT
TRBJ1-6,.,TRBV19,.,CASSSGTPYNSPLHF,TGTGCCAGTAGCTCCGGGACACCTTATAATTCACCCCTCCACTTT
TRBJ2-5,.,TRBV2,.,CASSEEAGEETQYF,TGTGCCAGCAGTGAAGAGGCCGGGGAAGAGACCCAGTACTTC
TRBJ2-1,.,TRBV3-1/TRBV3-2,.,CASSQSGGGGQFF,TGTGCCAGCAGCCAGTCTGGCGGAGGCGGGCAGTTCTTC
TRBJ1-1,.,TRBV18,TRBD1,CASPRDRPNTEAFF,TGTGCCAGCCCTAGGGACAGGCCAAACACTGAAGCTTTCTTT
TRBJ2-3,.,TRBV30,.,CAWGAGYRDIYTDTQYF,TGTGCCTGGGGGGCGGGTTATAGGGACATCTACACAGATACGCAGTATTTT
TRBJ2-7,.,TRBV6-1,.,CASSEAGRGSHEQYF,TGTGCCAGCAGTGAGGCCGGCCGGGGGTCCCACGAGCAGTACTTC
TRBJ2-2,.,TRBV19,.,CASSIEGVTGELFF,TGTGCCAGTAGTATAGAAGGGGTTACCGGGGAGCTGTTTTTT
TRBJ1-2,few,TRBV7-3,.,CASSLTPAPGSHGYTF,TGTGCCAGCAGCTTAACCCCTGCCCCGGGGTCCCATGGCTACACCTTC
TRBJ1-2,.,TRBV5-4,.,CATQPWSLGGYTF,TGTGCCACCCAACCCTGGAGCTTAGGAGGCTACACCTTC
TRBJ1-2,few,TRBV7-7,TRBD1,CASSLSGTGRKVGYTF,TGTGCCAGCAGCCTTAGCGGGACAGGGAGGAAGGTAGGCTACACCTTC
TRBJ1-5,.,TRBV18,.,CASSPSGSFQPQHF,TGTGCCAGCTCACCATCCGGGTCATTTCAGCCCCAGCATTTT
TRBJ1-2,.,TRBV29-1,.,CSVKTPLGEGGNSANYGYTF,TGCAGCGTTAAAACGCCCCTTGGGGAGGGGGGAAACTCAGCTAACTATGGCTACACCTTC
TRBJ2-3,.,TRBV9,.,CASSPLGGRTDTQYF,TGTGCCAGCAGCCCCCTGGGGGGGCGGACAGATACGCAGTATTTT
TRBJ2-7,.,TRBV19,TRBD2,CASSNRGSYEQYF,TGTGCCAGTAGTAACCGCGGGAGTTACGAGCAGTACTTC
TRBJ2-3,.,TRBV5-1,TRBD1,CASSLVTGGVTDTQYF,TGCGCCAGCAGCTTGGTAACAGGGGGCGTAACAGATACGCAGTATTTT
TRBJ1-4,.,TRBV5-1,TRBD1,CASSDGQGKGEKLFF,TGCGCCAGCAGCGACGGACAGGGGAAGGGTGAAAAACTGTTTTTT
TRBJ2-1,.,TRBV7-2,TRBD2,CASSSQRGGDNEQFF,TGTGCCAGCAGCTCCCAGCGGGGCGGAGACAATGAGCAGTTCTTC
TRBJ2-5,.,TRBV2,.,CASRGDGAGPETQYF,TGTGCCAGCAGAGGGGATGGGGCCGGCCCCGAGACCCAGTACTTC
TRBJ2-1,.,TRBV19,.,CATGVSSYNEQFF,TGTGCCACAGGCGTCAGCTCCTACAATGAGCAGTTCTTC
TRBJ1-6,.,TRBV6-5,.,CASRNDFRDNSPLHF,TGTGCCAGCAGAAACGACTTCAGGGATAATTCACCCCTCCACTTT
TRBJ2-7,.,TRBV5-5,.,CASSLGEYEQYF,TGTGCCAGCAGCTTGGGGGAGTACGAGCAGTACTTC